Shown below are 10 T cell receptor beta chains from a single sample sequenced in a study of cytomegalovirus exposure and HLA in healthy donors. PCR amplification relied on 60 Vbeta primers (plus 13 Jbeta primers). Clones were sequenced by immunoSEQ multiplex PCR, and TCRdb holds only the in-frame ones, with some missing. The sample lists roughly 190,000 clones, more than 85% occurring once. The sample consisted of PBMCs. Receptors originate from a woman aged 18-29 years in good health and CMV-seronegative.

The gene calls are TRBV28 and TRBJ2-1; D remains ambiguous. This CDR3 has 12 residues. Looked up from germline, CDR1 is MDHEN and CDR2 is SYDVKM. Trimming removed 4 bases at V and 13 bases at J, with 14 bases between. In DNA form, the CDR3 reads TGTGCCAGCAGTTGGGCGAAAGAATCCCAGTTCTTC. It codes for CASSWAKESQFF.

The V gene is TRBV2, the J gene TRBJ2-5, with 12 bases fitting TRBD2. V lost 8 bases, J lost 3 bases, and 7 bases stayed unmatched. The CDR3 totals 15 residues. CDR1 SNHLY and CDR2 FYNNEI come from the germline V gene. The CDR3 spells CASGRLAGAEETQYF. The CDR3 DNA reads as TGTGCCAGCGGACGACTAGCGGGAGCAGAAGAGACCCAGTACTTC. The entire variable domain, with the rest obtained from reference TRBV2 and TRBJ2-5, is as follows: EPEVTQTPSHQVTQMGQEVILRCVPISNHLYFYWYRQILGQKVEFLVSFYNNEISEKSEIFDDQFSVERPDGSNFTLKIRSTKLEDSAMYFCASGRLAGAEETQYFGPGTRLLVL.

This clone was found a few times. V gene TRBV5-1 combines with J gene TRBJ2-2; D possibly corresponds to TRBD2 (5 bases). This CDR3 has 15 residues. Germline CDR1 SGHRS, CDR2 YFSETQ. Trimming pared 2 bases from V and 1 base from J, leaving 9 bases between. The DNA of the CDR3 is TGCGCCAGCAGCTTAGCGGAGAGGAACACCGGGGAGCTGTTTTTT. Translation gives CASSLAERNTGELFF.

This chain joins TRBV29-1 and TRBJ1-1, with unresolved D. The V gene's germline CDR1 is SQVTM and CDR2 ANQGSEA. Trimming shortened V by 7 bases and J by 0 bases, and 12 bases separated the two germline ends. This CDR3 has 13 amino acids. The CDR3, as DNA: TGCAGCGCCCGGCCCAGGCTGAACACTGAAGCTTTCTTT. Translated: CSARPRLNTEAFF. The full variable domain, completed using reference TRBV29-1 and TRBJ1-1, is SAVISQKPSRDICQRGTSLTIQCQVDSQVTMMFWYRQQPGQSLTLIATANQGSEATYESGFVIDKFPISRPNLTFSTLTVSNMSPEDSSIYLCSARPRLNTEAFFGQGTRLTVV.

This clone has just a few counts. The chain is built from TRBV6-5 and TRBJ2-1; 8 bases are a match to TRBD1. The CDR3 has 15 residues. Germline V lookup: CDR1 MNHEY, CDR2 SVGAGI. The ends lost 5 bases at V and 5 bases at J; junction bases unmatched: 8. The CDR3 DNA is TGTGCCAGCAGTAGGACAGGGACTTCTAACAATGAGCAGTTCTTC. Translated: CASSRTGTSNNEQFF.

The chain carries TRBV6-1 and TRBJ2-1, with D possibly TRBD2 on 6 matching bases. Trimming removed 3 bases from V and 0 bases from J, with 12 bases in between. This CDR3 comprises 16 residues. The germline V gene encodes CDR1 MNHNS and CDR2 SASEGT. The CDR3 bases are TGTGCCAGCAGTGAGGGGGTCGGGAGCTCCTACAATGAGCAGTTCTTC. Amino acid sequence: CASSEGVGSSYNEQFF.

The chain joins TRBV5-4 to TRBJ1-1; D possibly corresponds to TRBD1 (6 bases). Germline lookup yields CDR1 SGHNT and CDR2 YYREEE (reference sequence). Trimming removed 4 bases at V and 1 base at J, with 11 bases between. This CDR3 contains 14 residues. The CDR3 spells CASSPRGTNTEAFF. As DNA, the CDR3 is TGTGCCAGCAGCCCTAGGGGGACGAACACTGAAGCTTTCTTT.

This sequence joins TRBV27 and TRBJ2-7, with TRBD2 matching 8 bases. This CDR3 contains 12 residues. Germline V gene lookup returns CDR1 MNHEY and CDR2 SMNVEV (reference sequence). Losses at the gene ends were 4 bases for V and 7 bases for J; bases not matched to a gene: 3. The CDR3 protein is CASSSVAGEQYF. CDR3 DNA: TGTGCCAGCAGTTCCGTAGCGGGAGAGCAGTACTTC.

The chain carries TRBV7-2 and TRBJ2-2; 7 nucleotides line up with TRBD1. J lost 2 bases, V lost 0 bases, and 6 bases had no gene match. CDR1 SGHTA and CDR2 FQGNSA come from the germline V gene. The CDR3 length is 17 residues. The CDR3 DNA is TGTGCCAGCAGCTTAGCCGTAGACAGGGTAAACACCGGGGAGCTGTTTTTT. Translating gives CASSLAVDRVNTGELFF.

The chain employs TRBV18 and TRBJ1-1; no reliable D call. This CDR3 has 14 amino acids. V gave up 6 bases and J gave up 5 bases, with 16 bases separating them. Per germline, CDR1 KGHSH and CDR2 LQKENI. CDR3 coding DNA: TGTGCCAGCTCCTTAGGCGGGCCTGGAACTGAAGCTTTCTTT. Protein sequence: CASSLGGPGTEAFF.